Listed here are 4 T cell receptor beta chains from one sample, sequenced in a study of beta chain features in type 1 diabetes (dated by TCRdb to the late 2010s). Library preparation was by the immunoSEQ multiplex PCR assay. All of the isolated RNA was reverse transcribed with the High Capacity cDNA Reverse Transcription Kit, so expressed TCRB transcripts were sequenced. TCRdb stores this immuneACCESS table with in-frame sequences only. Part of the clones is absent; in the studies checked, under half of the shortfall reflects unresolved V genes, and no reason is known for the rest. In this sample the table shows a few hundred thousand clones, approximately 30% of which occur a single time. In total, the top ten clones hold about 0.065% of the sample. Specimen: naive CD4+ T cells from blood. The cell subset or site label, read with the paper, signifies: true naive CD4+ T cells. The receptor source for this set is a man aged 18 to 30 in good health.

The V call is TRBV5-6, the J call TRBJ2-7, with no clear D. The CDR3 is made up of 15 amino acids. The V end lost 2 bases, the J end lost 5 bases, and 17 bases lay between the germline ends. The germline gives CDR1 SGHDT, CDR2 YYEEEE. The CDR3 DNA reads TGTGCCAGCAGCTTATTCGGTGAACATCCCAACGAGCAGTACTTC. Translated, it gives CASSLFGEHPNEQYF.

To note about this clone: At one boundary the junction diverges from the germline segment, which might be a read error. The same CDR3 can be traced to other DNA sequences in this sample. Here the CDR3 reads CASSLAGVLYNEQFF. CDR3 nucleotides: TGTGCCAGCAGCCTAGCGGGAGTTCTCTACAATGAGCAGTTCTTC. This chain joins TRBV7-2 and TRBJ2-1; TRBD2 agrees at 10 bases. The CDR3 has 15 residues. The germline gives CDR1 SGHTA, CDR2 FQGNSA.

This clone was seen a handful of times. V gene TRBV6-6 combines with J gene TRBJ2-1, with 7 nucleotides matching TRBD2. V dropped 5 bases and J dropped 5; count of bases not matched to a gene: 6. This CDR3 comprises 14 residues. Germline CDR1 MNHNY, CDR2 SVGAGI (reference sequence). The CDR3 bases are TGTGCCAGCAGTCCAACTAGCGATAACAATGAGCAGTTCTTC. Its translation is CASSPTSDNNEQFF.

The J gene is TRBJ2-1, the V gene TRBV29-1, with 12 nucleotides matching TRBD1. The CDR3 contains 16 residues. The V gene's germline CDR1 is SQVTM and CDR2 ANQGSEA. The V gene end was trimmed by 0 bases and the J gene end by 7 bases; junction bases not matched to a gene: 7. The CDR3 sequence is CSVEERDRGLANEQFF. In nucleotides, the CDR3 is TGCAGCGTTGAAGAGCGGGACAGGGGGCTAGCGAATGAGCAGTTCTTC.